One and the same sample provided the 22 T cell receptor beta chains below, sequenced in a study of beta chain features in type 1 diabetes. Expressed TCRB transcripts were sequenced after all isolated RNA was converted to cDNA. Data came from immunoSEQ multiplex PCR; TCRdb stores just in-frame clones and leaves some out. This table holds 150,000 to 200,000 clones, 10% to 15% found once. The sequencing input was central memory CD4+ T cells from blood. These TCRs come from a woman younger than 35 in good health.

The sample holds a few counts of this clone. This chain uses TRBV5-4 with TRBJ2-5, with TRBD2 identical over 10 bases. Looked up from germline, CDR1 is SGHNT and CDR2 is YYREEE (reference sequence). V lost 2 bases and J lost 2; bases outside the gene matches: 9. The CDR3 extends over 17 amino acids. CDR3 coding DNA: TGTGCCAGCAGCTTCCTAGGACTAGCGGAAAATCAAGAGACCCAGTACTTC. It codes for CASSFLGLAENQETQYF.

This clone was observed a handful of times. The V gene is TRBV7-8, the J gene TRBJ2-1, with D unresolved. The V end lost 5 bases, the J end lost 1 base, and 12 bases lay between the germline ends. The germline gives CDR1 SGHVS, CDR2 FQNEAQ. The CDR3 runs to 15 residues. CDR3 coding DNA: TGTGCCAGCAGCACGACTCGCCTATCCTACAATGAGCAGTTCTTC. It encodes CASSTTRLSYNEQFF.

V gene TRBV30 combines with J gene TRBJ1-2; weak D call: TRBD1 (5 bases). The CDR3 runs 12 residues. Germline V lookup: CDR1 GTSNPN, CDR2 SVGIG (reference sequence). V lost 8 bases and J 8 bases, leaving 18 bases between the germline ends. This CDR3 reads CANSPQGGGYTF. CDR3 in DNA: TGTGCCAACTCCCCCCAGGGTGGAGGCTACACCTTC.

The chain links TRBV30 to TRBJ2-7; 10 nucleotides line up with TRBD2. The CDR3 covers 15 residues. The V and J ends lost 0 bases and 6 bases, in that order; junction bases with no gene match: 8. Germline lookup yields CDR1 GTSNPN and CDR2 SVGIG (reference sequence). The CDR3 protein is CAWSVLSGLATEQYF. The CDR3 DNA follows: TGTGCCTGGAGTGTACTTTCGGGACTAGCGACCGAGCAGTACTTC.

The chain couples TRBV11-1 to TRBJ2-5, with 7 bases aligning to TRBD2. The germline V gene has CDR1 SGHAT and CDR2 FQDESV (reference sequence). After removal of 6 bases from V and 4 bases from J, the junction contained 5 bases not matched to a gene. CDR3 size: 13 residues. The CDR3 bases are TGTGCCAGCAGTTCCGTAGCGGGAGAGACCCAGTACTTC. It yields the protein CASSSVAGETQYF.

This clone was found a few times. The CDR3 DNA follows: TGTGCCAGCAGCTTAAATGGTCGCGGGCTCGAGCAGTACTTC. Its translation is CASSLNGRGLEQYF. The chain links TRBV11-2 to TRBJ2-7; D is perhaps TRBD2 (5 bases). Germline V lookup: CDR1 SGHAT, CDR2 FQNNGV. Trimming pared 2 bases from V and 6 bases from J, leaving 14 bases between. The CDR3 is 14 residues long.

The rearrangement links TRBV4-2 to TRBJ2-5; no clear D. V was trimmed by 0 bases and J by 1 base, leaving 6 bases between them. This CDR3 has 14 residues. In germline, CDR1 is LGHNA, CDR2 YNFKEQ. The CDR3 nucleotides read TGTGCCAGCAGCCAAGAGGCAGTCCAAGAGACCCAGTACTTC. Residues: CASSQEAVQETQYF.

This chain links TRBV5-4 with TRBJ2-7; 12 nucleotides line up with TRBD1. V was clipped by 0 bases and J by 7 bases; unmatched bases: 5. CDR3 length equals 15 residues. In germline, CDR1 is SGHNT, CDR2 YYREEE (reference sequence). CDR3 in amino acids: CASSLGGQGAREQYF. CDR3 nucleotide sequence: TGTGCCAGCAGCTTGGGGGGACAGGGGGCGCGGGAGCAGTACTTC.

As regards this clone: Different DNA sequences within this sample yield the same CDR3. V usage is TRBV7-9 and J usage is TRBJ1-2; D unresolved. This CDR3 region has 13 residues. V lost 3 bases to trimming and J lost 4 bases, with 9 bases between them. Germline V gives CDR1 SEHNR, CDR2 FQNEAQ (reference sequence). The CDR3 reads CASSLGQSYGYTF. The CDR3 DNA is TGTGCCAGCAGCTTGGGCCAGTCCTATGGCTACACCTTC.

V gene TRBV7-9 combines with J gene TRBJ2-1; D perhaps matches TRBD2 (5 bases). CDR3 length: 13 residues. Germline V gene data show CDR1 as SEHNR and CDR2 as FQNEAQ (reference sequence). V was trimmed by 9 bases and J by 0 bases, leaving 9 bases between them. CDR3 nucleotide sequence: TGTGCCAGTGGACTTAGCTCCTACAATGAGCAGTTCTTC. It specifies CASGLSSYNEQFF.

This clone has a handful of counts. The chain links TRBV9 to TRBJ2-7; a possible D gene is TRBD1 (5 bases). This CDR3 region has 14 residues. Between the trimmed V and J ends, which lost 2 bases and 3 bases, there was a span of 12 bases. CDR1 is SGDLS and CDR2 is YYNGEE in the germline V gene. CDR3 sequence reads: CASSVTADSYEQYF. CDR3 nucleotides: TGTGCCAGCAGCGTGACAGCCGACAGCTACGAGCAGTACTTC.

The J gene is TRBJ2-5, the V gene TRBV2; no firm D call. The CDR3 spans 12 residues. From germline, CDR1 is SNHLY and CDR2 FYNNEI. The V and J ends lost 6 bases and 2 bases respectively, with 7 bases between them. The chain's CDR3 is CASRQNQETQYF. As DNA, the CDR3 is TGTGCCAGCAGACAGAATCAAGAGACCCAGTACTTC.

V usage is TRBV2 and J usage is TRBJ2-5; D might be TRBD1 (6 bases). The germline V gene encodes CDR1 SNHLY and CDR2 FYNNEI. The CDR3 covers 13 residues. The ends were cut back, 6 bases at V and 6 bases at J, with 14 bases in the middle. The CDR3 is CASRGDIGKTQYF. The CDR3, as DNA: TGTGCCAGCAGGGGGGACATTGGGAAGACCCAGTACTTC. Looking up the rest from reference TRBV2 and TRBJ2-5 gives the full variable domain: EPEVTQTPSHQVTQMGQEVILRCVPISNHLYFYWYRQILGQKVEFLVSFYNNEISEKSEIFDDQFSVERPDGSNFTLKIRSTKLEDSAMYFCASRGDIGKTQYFGPGTRLLVL.

This clone has a handful of counts. The chain carries TRBV6-6 and TRBJ2-5; possibly TRBD1 for D (6 bases). Germline-derived CDR1 and CDR2 are MNHNY and SVGAGI (reference sequence). This CDR3 has 14 residues. Trimming removed 7 bases at V and 2 bases at J, with 14 bases between. The CDR3 DNA reads TGTGCCAGCACCACCCGGGACAAACAAGAGACCCAGTACTTC. It specifies CASTTRDKQETQYF.

The gene calls are TRBV6-5 and TRBJ1-2; 10 bases fit TRBD1. The CDR3 runs to 14 residues. Germline V gene lookup returns CDR1 MNHEY and CDR2 SVGAGI. V lost 0 bases and J lost 8; bases outside the gene matches: 3. This CDR3 is CASSYSGTGVGYTF. In DNA form, the CDR3 reads TGTGCCAGCAGTTACTCCGGGACAGGGGTCGGCTACACCTTC.

This clone was observed a handful of times. The chain links TRBV30 to TRBJ1-2; maybe TRBD1 (6 bases). Germline V CDR1 and CDR2: GTSNPN, SVGIG (reference sequence). CDR3 size: 15 residues. V was trimmed by 2 bases and J by 2 bases, leaving 15 bases between them. CDR3 nucleotide sequence: TGTGCCTGGAGTCCCCGACAGGTGCTGAACTATGGCTACACCTTC. It encodes CAWSPRQVLNYGYTF.

This sequence joins TRBV30 and TRBJ2-1; 10 bases fit TRBD2. This CDR3 region has 16 residues. V trimming: 1 base; J trimming: 0 bases; junction bases outside the gene matches: 3. Germline V gives CDR1 GTSNPN, CDR2 SVGIG (reference sequence). CDR3 region: CAWSASGRLSYNEQFF. The DNA of the CDR3 is TGTGCCTGGAGTGCTAGCGGGAGACTCTCCTACAATGAGCAGTTCTTC.

The chain is built from TRBV27 and TRBJ2-2, with D possibly TRBD1 on 6 matching bases. Germline V gene data show CDR1 as MNHEY and CDR2 as SMNVEV (reference sequence). Trimming took 4 bases from V and 5 from J, leaving 11 bases between them. CDR3 length equals 14 residues. This CDR3 is CASSWYRETGELFF. In DNA, the CDR3 is TGTGCCAGCAGTTGGTACAGGGAGACCGGGGAGCTGTTTTTT.

This clone appeared a few times. The chain recombines TRBV11-3 with TRBJ1-1, with TRBD1 identical over 8 bases. The V segment lost 3 bases and the J segment 5 bases; nucleotides outside the gene matches: 11. This CDR3 has 16 amino acids. CDR1 is SGHNT and CDR2 is YENEEA in the germline V gene. The CDR3 sequence: CASSLNRGGWKTEAFF. The CDR3 DNA reads as TGTGCCAGCAGCTTGAACAGGGGGGGGTGGAAGACTGAAGCTTTCTTT.

The sample holds a few counts of this clone. This sequence joins TRBV27 and TRBJ2-7; weak D call: TRBD1 (5 bases). The length of the CDR3 is 12 residues. The V end lost 8 bases, the J end lost 4 bases, and 12 bases lay between the germline ends. The germline gives CDR1 MNHEY, CDR2 SMNVEV (reference sequence). The CDR3 protein is CASGRAGYEQYF. In DNA, the CDR3 is TGTGCCAGCGGCAGGGCCGGATACGAGCAGTACTTC.

In its sample, this clone was seen a few times. The rearrangement links TRBV25-1 to TRBJ1-4; maybe TRBD1 (6 bases). Germline CDR1 is MGHDK and CDR2 is SYGVNS. Trimming took 8 bases from V and 2 from J, leaving 12 bases between them. The CDR3 has 14 amino acids. The CDR3 loop is CASGRGGTNEKLFF. The CDR3 bases are TGTGCCAGCGGAAGGGGGGGGACTAATGAAAAACTGTTTTTT.

The V call is TRBV11-3, the J call TRBJ1-1, with D possibly matching TRBD1 (6 bases). The germline V gene has CDR1 SGHNT and CDR2 YENEEA. The germline V and J ends were trimmed by 5 bases and 0 bases, with 7 bases remaining between them. The length of the CDR3 is 13 residues. CDR3 sequence reads: CASSTGLNTEAFF. As DNA, the CDR3 is TGTGCCAGCAGCACAGGGTTGAACACTGAAGCTTTCTTT.